This paragraph reports one T cell receptor (beta chain). The sample originates from a study of cytomegalovirus exposure and HLA in healthy donors. Germline values: CDR1 MGHRA, CDR2 YSYEKL. CDR3 length: 16 residues. The V and J ends lost 3 bases and 10 bases respectively, with 19 bases between them. Measured with immunoSEQ multiplex PCR; TCRdb has only the in-frame clones, and not every one. The sample consists of approximately 280,000 clones, roughly 88% of them appearing once. The sequence was obtained from a woman younger than 30 in good health and CMV-seronegative. The chain carries TRBV4-1 and TRBJ1-6; D may be TRBD1 (6 bases). Sequenced material: PBMCs. The CDR3 here is CASSQYTGNLGSPLHF. The CDR3 DNA reads as TGCGCCAGCAGCCAGTATACAGGGAACCTTGGGTCACCCCTCCACTTT.